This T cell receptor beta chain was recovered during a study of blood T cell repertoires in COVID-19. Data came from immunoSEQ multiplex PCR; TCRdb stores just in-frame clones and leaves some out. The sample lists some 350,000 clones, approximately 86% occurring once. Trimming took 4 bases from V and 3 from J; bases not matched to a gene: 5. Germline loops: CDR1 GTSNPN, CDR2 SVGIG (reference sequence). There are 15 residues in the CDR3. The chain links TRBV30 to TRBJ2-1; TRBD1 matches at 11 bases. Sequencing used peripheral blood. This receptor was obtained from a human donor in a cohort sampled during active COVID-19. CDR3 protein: CAWTTGTGGYNEQFF. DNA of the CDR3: TGTGCCTGGACTACCGGGACAGGGGGCTACAATGAGCAGTTCTTC.